A single sample is the source of the 25 T cell receptor beta chains below, sequenced in a study of T cell responses to AZD1222 COVID-19 vaccine. Generated by immunoSEQ multiplex PCR, the TCRdb table keeps only in-frame clones and is missing some. Of 150,000 or so clones detected, around 91% appear once; the ten largest clones hold around 5.2%. The source material was peripheral blood, sampled on day 0 of AZD1222 vaccination. These receptors were obtained from an adult in good health.

The chain recombines TRBV28 with TRBJ1-5; D remains ambiguous. Per the germline V gene, CDR1 is MDHEN and CDR2 is SYDVKM. There are 18 residues in the CDR3. Trimming removed 7 bases from V and 0 bases from J, with 22 bases in between. CDR3 in DNA: TGTGCCAGCACCCTACCCGCGACGGTAGACTATAGCAATCAGCCCCAGCATTTT. Protein: CASTLPATVDYSNQPQHF. The full variable domain, completed using reference TRBV28 and TRBJ1-5, is DVKVTQSSRYLVKRTGEKVFLECVQDMDHENMFWYRQDPGLGLRLIYFSYDVKMKEKGDIPEGYSVSREKKERFSLILESASTNQTSMYLCASTLPATVDYSNQPQHFGDGTRLSIL.

The V gene is TRBV7-6, the J gene TRBJ2-7; 7 nucleotides line up with TRBD1. The CDR3 totals 14 residues. The germline V gene has CDR1 SGHVS and CDR2 FNYEAQ. V dropped 5 bases and J dropped 0; count of bases not matched to a gene: 4. In nucleotides, the CDR3 is TGTGCCAGCAGCAGACAGGGTAGCTCCTACGAGCAGTACTTC. Its translation is CASSRQGSSYEQYF.

CDR3 region: CASSMGTGVEGYTF. Written as DNA, the CDR3 is TGTGCCAGCAGCATGGGGACCGGCGTTGAGGGCTACACCTTC. The chain employs TRBV7-2 and TRBJ1-2, with D possibly being TRBD1 (5 bases). Germline V CDR1 and CDR2: SGHTA, FQGNSA. The V end was cut by 5 bases, the J end by 8 bases, with 18 bases between. The CDR3 length is 14 residues.

The rearrangement links TRBV6-2 or TRBV6-3 to TRBJ1-3; 11 positions agree with TRBD1. The CDR3 totals 19 residues. Germline assignment: CDR1 MNHEY and CDR2 SVGEGT. V shed 2 bases and J 0 bases; nucleotides not matched to a gene: 9. CDR3 sequence (DNA): TGTGCCAGCAGTTACCCCCGGACAGGGGGCTACGGCTCTGGAAACACCATATATTTT. Translation gives CASSYPRTGGYGSGNTIYF.

The chain employs TRBV18 and TRBJ2-7; 10 bases line up with TRBD1. V dropped 5 bases and J dropped 9; count of bases not matched to a gene: 7. Germline assignment: CDR1 KGHSH and CDR2 LQKENI. The CDR3 runs 13 residues. The DNA for the CDR3 is TGTGCCAGCTCAACTGGACAGGGGGGATGGCAGTACTTC. This sequence encodes CASSTGQGGWQYF.

The rearrangement joins TRBV12-5 to TRBJ2-7; a weak D match, TRBD1 (5 bases). The V gene lost 0 bases and the J gene lost 7 bases, with 10 bases spanning the gap. CDR3 length equals 13 residues. Germline-derived CDR1 and CDR2 are LGHNT and FRNRAP. The CDR3 protein is CASGLVLQGEQYF. DNA for the CDR3: TGTGCTAGTGGTTTGGTACTTCAGGGTGAGCAGTACTTC.

This clone appeared a single time. J is TRBJ2-3 and V is TRBV7-9; the match to TRBD1 covers 9 bases. This CDR3 region has 16 residues. V was pared by 2 bases and J by 3 bases, with 6 bases of the junction left unmatched. Germline V CDR1 and CDR2: SEHNR, FQNEAQ (reference sequence). DNA for the CDR3: TGTGCCAGCAGCTTAACCCGGGACAGGGTTACAGATACGCAGTATTTT. Protein: CASSLTRDRVTDTQYF. Supplemented by reference TRBV7-9 and TRBJ2-3, the full variable domain reads DTGVSQNPRHKITKRGQNVTFRCDPISEHNRLYWYRQTLGQGPEFLTYFQNEAQLEKSRLLSDRFSAERPKGSFSTLEIQRTEQGDSAMYLCASSLTRDRVTDTQYFGPGTRLTVL.

CDR3 loop: CASSLEGIRNTDTQYF. Here the CDR3 DNA reads TGTGCCAGCAGCTTAGAGGGAATTCGGAACACAGATACGCAGTATTTT. This chain uses TRBV7-6 with TRBJ2-3; D remains ambiguous. Trimming pared 1 base from V and 2 bases from J, leaving 13 bases between. CDR3 size: 16 residues. Germline values: CDR1 SGHVS, CDR2 FNYEAQ.

This rearrangement joins TRBV2 to TRBJ2-2; 13 bases are a match to TRBD2. V dropped 4 bases and J dropped 12; count of bases not matched to a gene: 2. Germline V lookup: CDR1 SNHLY, CDR2 FYNNEI. The CDR3 spans 13 residues. DNA for the CDR3: TGTGCCAGCAGTGGGACTAGCGGGAGAAAGCTGTTTTTT. It specifies CASSGTSGRKLFF.

V gene TRBV2 combines with J gene TRBJ1-5; D call uncertain. The CDR3 is 16 residues long. From germline, CDR1 is SNHLY and CDR2 FYNNEI. V shed 0 bases and J shed 2 bases, with 11 bases lying between them. The CDR3 nucleotides are TGTGCCAGCAGTGAAGCTGAGGTATTGGGCAATCAGCCCCAGCATTTT. Encoded protein: CASSEAEVLGNQPQHF.

The CDR3 nucleotides are TGTGCCAGCAGCCTACGACAGGGGGCTGACACCGGGGAGCTGTTTTTT. This encodes CASSLRQGADTGELFF. This chain links TRBV13 with TRBJ2-2; 10 nucleotides line up with TRBD1. The CDR3 is 16 residues long. The trim removed 5 bases at V and 3 bases at J, leaving 6 bases unmatched. CDR1 and CDR2 from the germline V gene are PRHDT and FYEKMQ (reference sequence).

With regard to this clone: Other DNA sequences in the sample encode the same CDR3. The chain combines TRBV7-9 with TRBJ1-1; TRBD1 is a possible D gene (6 bases). Germline V gene sequence: CDR1 SEHNR, CDR2 FQNEAQ (reference sequence). The CDR3 has 12 residues. The V end lost 5 bases, the J end lost 8 bases, and 12 bases lay between the germline ends. In nucleotides, the CDR3 is TGTGCCAGCAGCCTAAGTGGGGGCGAAGCTTTCTTT. Amino acids: CASSLSGGEAFF.

The J gene is TRBJ2-7, the V gene TRBV2; 14 bases fit TRBD2. Germline trimming cut 8 bases from V and 6 bases from J; bases unmatched to any gene: 6. Germline values: CDR1 SNHLY, CDR2 FYNNEI. There are 14 residues in the CDR3. DNA for the CDR3: TGTGCCAGCTCTGGGACTAGCGGGAGCACCGAGCAGTACTTC. It translates to CASSGTSGSTEQYF. The full variable domain, with the rest looked up from reference TRBV2 and TRBJ2-7, is EPEVTQTPSHQVTQMGQEVILRCVPISNHLYFYWYRQILGQKVEFLVSFYNNEISEKSEIFDDQFSVERPDGSNFTLKIRSTKLEDSAMYFCASSGTSGSTEQYFGPGTRLTVT.

The gene calls are TRBV19 and TRBJ2-1; TRBD2 aligns across 14 bases. Trimming cost V 4 bases and J 0 bases; bases outside gene matches: 5. CDR1 is LNHDA, CDR2 SQIVND, per germline (reference sequence). This CDR3 contains 18 residues. The CDR3 sequence: CASSTTSGGVSSYNEQFF. For the CDR3, the DNA is TGTGCCAGTAGTACGACTAGCGGGGGGGTTAGCTCCTACAATGAGCAGTTCTTC.

V and J are TRBV6-6 and TRBJ2-7; TRBD1 is a possible D gene (5 bases). The germline gives CDR1 MNHNY, CDR2 SVGAGI (reference sequence). V lost 6 bases and J lost 7, with 25 bases in between. CDR3 length equals 16 residues. The CDR3 is CASSPYSGQPGSEQYF. In DNA form, the CDR3 reads TGTGCCAGCAGCCCCTACTCTGGGCAGCCAGGGTCGGAGCAGTACTTC.

The chain employs TRBV19 and TRBJ2-5, with 10 bases aligning to TRBD1. The CDR3 covers 13 residues. Per germline, CDR1 LNHDA and CDR2 SQIVND (reference sequence). With V trimmed by 4 bases and J by 10 bases, 6 bases remained unmatched. As DNA, the CDR3 is TGTGCCAGTAGTAGGGGGACAGGGGTGCGCCAGTACTTC. Residues: CASSRGTGVRQYF.

The chain uses TRBV5-1 and TRBJ2-5, with 8 bases aligning to TRBD2. The junction had 7 bases not matched to a gene; V was cut back by 6 bases and J by 3 bases. Germline V gives CDR1 SGHRS, CDR2 YFSETQ. The CDR3 sequence is 14 residues long. This chain's CDR3 is CASNLTGGEETQYF. DNA for the CDR3: TGCGCCAGCAACCTTACGGGAGGGGAAGAGACCCAGTACTTC.

For the CDR3, the DNA is TGTGCCAGCAGCCTTACGACGGGGAACTATGGCTACACCTTC. Translated, it gives CASSLTTGNYGYTF. This rearrangement joins TRBV27 to TRBJ1-2; D is unresolved. In germline, CDR1 is MNHEY, CDR2 SMNVEV (reference sequence). V was cut by 6 bases and J by 2 bases, with 13 bases left in between. This CDR3 is 14 amino acids long.

In nucleotides, the CDR3 is TGTGCCAGCAGCTCGCCTCCGGGACAGGGGTCGGACACCGGGGAGCTGTTTTTT. This gives the protein CASSSPPGQGSDTGELFF. The chain couples TRBV7-9 to TRBJ2-2; 10 bases match TRBD1. V dropped 4 bases and J dropped 3; count of bases not matched to a gene: 11. CDR3 length: 18 residues. Germline CDR1 is SEHNR and CDR2 is FQNEAQ (reference sequence).

The chain employs TRBV19 and TRBJ1-5; D is uncertain. CDR1 is LNHDA, CDR2 SQIVND, per germline (reference sequence). This CDR3 is built from 15 residues. Written as DNA, the CDR3 is TGTGCTACCTCTCCGGGTTCCAATAGCAATCAGCCCCAGCATTTT. Translating gives CATSPGSNSNQPQHF.

Notes on this clone: Within the sample, other DNA sequences also encode this same CDR3. The gene calls are TRBV5-5 and TRBJ1-4, with D hard to call. V dropped 4 bases and J dropped 0 bases, with 10 bases sitting between them. The germline CDR1 and CDR2 sequences are SGHKS and YYEKEE (reference sequence). The CDR3 sequence is 15 residues long. CDR3 region: CASSLGAATNEKLFF. CDR3 nucleotide sequence: TGTGCCAGCAGCCTGGGAGCCGCAACTAATGAAAAACTGTTTTTT.

The chain links TRBV12-3 or TRBV12-4 to TRBJ2-7; TRBD1 is a possible D gene (5 bases). Trimming removed 6 bases at V and 0 bases at J, with 9 bases between. The CDR3 runs to 13 residues. The CDR3 loop reads CASSIQVSYEQYF. The CDR3 DNA is TGTGCCAGCAGCATACAGGTCTCCTACGAGCAGTACTTC.

The chain combines TRBV7-9 with TRBJ2-3; D perhaps matches TRBD2 (6 bases). Trimming removed 3 bases at V and 5 bases at J, with 15 bases between. The germline gives CDR1 SEHNR, CDR2 FQNEAQ (reference sequence). The CDR3 length is 15 residues. The CDR3 reads CASSLGGAAGDTQYF. The CDR3 nucleotides read TGTGCCAGCAGCTTGGGCGGGGCCGCGGGAGATACGCAGTATTTT.

The chain combines TRBV5-6 with TRBJ2-7; D gene ambiguous. Germline V gene lookup returns CDR1 SGHDT and CDR2 YYEEEE. CDR3 length: 12 residues. V was cut by 2 bases and J by 3 bases, with 6 bases left in between. The CDR3 coding sequence is TGTGCCAGCAGCTTCTCCGGCTACGAGCAGTACTTC. This encodes CASSFSGYEQYF.

V usage is TRBV9 and J usage is TRBJ1-2; TRBD1 matches at 9 bases. The trim removed 2 bases at V and 1 base at J, leaving 0 bases unmatched. The length of the CDR3 is 14 residues. The germline CDR1 and CDR2 sequences are SGDLS and YYNGEE. The CDR3: CASSVGQGNYGYTF. The DNA of the CDR3 is TGTGCCAGCAGCGTGGGACAGGGTAACTATGGCTACACCTTC.